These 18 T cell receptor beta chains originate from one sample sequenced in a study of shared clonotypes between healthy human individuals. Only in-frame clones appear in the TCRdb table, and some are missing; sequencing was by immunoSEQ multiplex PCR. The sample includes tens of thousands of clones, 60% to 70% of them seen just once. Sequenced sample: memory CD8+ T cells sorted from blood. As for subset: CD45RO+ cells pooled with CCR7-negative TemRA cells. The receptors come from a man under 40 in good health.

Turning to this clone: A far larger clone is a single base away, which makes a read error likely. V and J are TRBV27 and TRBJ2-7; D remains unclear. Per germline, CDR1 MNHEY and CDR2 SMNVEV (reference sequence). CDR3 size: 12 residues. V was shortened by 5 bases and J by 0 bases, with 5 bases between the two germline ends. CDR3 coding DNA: TGTGCCAGCAGTGGGTCCTCCTACGAGCAGTACTTC. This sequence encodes CASSGSSYEQYF.

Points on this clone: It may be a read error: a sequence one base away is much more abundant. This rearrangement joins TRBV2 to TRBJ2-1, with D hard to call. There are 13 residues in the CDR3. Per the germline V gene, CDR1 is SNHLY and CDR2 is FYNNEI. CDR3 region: CTSSLTGYNEQFF. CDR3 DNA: TGTACCAGCAGTCTCACTGGGTACAATGAGCAGTTCTTC.

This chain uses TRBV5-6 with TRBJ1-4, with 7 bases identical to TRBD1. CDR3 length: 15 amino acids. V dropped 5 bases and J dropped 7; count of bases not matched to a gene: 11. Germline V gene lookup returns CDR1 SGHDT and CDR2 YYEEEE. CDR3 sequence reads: CASSYDRVVGEKLFF. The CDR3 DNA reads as TGTGCCAGCAGTTACGACAGGGTCGTCGGTGAAAAACTGTTTTTT. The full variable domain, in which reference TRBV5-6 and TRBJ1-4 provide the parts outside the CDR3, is DAGVTQSPTHLIKTRGQQVTLRCSPKSGHDTVSWYQQALGQGPQFIFQYYEEEERQRGNFPDRFSGHQFPNYSSELNVNALLLGDSALYLCASSYDRVVGEKLFFGSGTQLSVL.

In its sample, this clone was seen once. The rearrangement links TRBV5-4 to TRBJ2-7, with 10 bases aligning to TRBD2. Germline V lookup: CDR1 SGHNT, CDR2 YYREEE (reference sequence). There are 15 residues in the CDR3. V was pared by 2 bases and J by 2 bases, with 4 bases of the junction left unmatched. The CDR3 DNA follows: TGTGCCAGCAGCTTCCTACTAGCGGGAACCTACGAGCAGTACTTC. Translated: CASSFLLAGTYEQYF.

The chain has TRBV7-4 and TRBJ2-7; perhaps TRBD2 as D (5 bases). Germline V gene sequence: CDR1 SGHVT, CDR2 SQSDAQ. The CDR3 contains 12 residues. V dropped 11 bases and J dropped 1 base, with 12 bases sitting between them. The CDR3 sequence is CACTGDSYEQYF. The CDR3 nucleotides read TGTGCCTGCACCGGGGATTCCTACGAGCAGTACTTC. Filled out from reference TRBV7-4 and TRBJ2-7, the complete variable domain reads GAGVSQSPRYKVAKRGRDVALRCDSISGHVTLYWYRQTLGQGSEVLTYSQSDAQRDKSGRPSGRFSAERPERSVSTLKIQRTEQGDSAVYLCACTGDSYEQYFGPGTRLTVT.

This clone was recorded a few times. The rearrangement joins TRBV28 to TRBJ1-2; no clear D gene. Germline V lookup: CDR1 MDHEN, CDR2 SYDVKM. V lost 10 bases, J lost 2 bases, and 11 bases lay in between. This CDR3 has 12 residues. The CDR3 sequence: CATAQTNYGYTF. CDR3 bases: TGTGCCACAGCACAGACAAACTATGGCTACACCTTC.

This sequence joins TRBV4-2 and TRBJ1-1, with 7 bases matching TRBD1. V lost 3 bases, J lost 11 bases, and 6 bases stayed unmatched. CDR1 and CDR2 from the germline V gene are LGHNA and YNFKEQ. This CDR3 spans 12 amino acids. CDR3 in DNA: TGTGCCAGCAGCCAGACCACAGGGGAGGCTTTCTTT. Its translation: CASSQTTGEAFF.

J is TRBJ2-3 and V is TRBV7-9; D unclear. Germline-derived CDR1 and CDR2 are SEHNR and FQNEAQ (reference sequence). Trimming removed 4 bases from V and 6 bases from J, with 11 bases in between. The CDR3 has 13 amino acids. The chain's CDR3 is CASSSSSYDTQYF. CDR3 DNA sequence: TGTGCCAGCAGCTCATCTAGTTATGATACGCAGTATTTT.

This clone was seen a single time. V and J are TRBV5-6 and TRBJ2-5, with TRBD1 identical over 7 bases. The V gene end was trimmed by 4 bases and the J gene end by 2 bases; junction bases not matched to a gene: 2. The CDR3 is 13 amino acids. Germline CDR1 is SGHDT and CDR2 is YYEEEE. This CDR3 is CASSTGQQETQYF. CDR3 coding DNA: TGTGCCAGCAGCACGGGACAGCAAGAGACCCAGTACTTC. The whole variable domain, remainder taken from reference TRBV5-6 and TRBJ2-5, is DAGVTQSPTHLIKTRGQQVTLRCSPKSGHDTVSWYQQALGQGPQFIFQYYEEEERQRGNFPDRFSGHQFPNYSSELNVNALLLGDSALYLCASSTGQQETQYFGPGTRLLVL.

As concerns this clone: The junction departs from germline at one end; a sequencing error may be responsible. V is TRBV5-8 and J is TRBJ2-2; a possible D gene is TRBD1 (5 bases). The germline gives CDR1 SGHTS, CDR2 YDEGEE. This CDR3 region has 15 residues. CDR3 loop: CASSERGEATRELFF. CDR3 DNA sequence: TGTGCCAGCAGCGAAAGGGGTGAGGCCACCCGGGAGCTGTTTTTT.

The CDR3, as DNA: TGTGCCAGCAGTGGTAGCCACTCCTACGAGCAGTACTTC. This translates into CASSGSHSYEQYF. The V gene is TRBV6-6, the J gene TRBJ2-7; no clear D. Looked up from germline, CDR1 is MNHNY and CDR2 is SVGAGI (reference sequence). V was shortened by 5 bases and J by 0 bases, with 8 bases between the two germline ends. The length of the CDR3 is 13 residues.

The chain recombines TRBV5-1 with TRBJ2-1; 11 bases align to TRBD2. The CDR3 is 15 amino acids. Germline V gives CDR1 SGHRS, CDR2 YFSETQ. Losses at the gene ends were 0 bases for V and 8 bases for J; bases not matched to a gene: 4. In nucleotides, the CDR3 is TGCGCCAGCAGCTTGGAACTAGCGGGAGTTGATGAGCAGTTCTTC. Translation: CASSLELAGVDEQFF.

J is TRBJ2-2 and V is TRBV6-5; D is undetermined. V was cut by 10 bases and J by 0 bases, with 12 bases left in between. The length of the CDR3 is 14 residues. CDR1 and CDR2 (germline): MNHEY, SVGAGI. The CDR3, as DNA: TGTGCCACCACAGTGGACGCGAACACCGGGGAGCTGTTTTTT. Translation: CATTVDANTGELFF.

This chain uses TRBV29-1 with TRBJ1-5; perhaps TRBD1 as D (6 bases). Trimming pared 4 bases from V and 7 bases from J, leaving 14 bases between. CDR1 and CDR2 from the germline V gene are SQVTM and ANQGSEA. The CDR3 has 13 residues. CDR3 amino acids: CSVGGGREQPQHF. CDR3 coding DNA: TGCAGCGTTGGGGGGGGCAGGGAACAGCCCCAGCATTTT. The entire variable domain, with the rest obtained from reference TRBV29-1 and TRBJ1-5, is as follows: SAVISQKPSRDICQRGTSLTIQCQVDSQVTMMFWYRQQPGQSLTLIATANQGSEATYESGFVIDKFPISRPNLTFSTLTVSNMSPEDSSIYLCSVGGGREQPQHFGDGTRLSIL.

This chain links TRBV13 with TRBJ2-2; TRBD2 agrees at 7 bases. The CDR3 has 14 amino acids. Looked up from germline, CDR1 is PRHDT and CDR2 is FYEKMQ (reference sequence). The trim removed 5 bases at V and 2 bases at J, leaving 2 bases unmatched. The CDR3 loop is CASSGTTNTGELFF. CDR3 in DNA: TGTGCCAGCAGCGGGACTACAAACACCGGGGAGCTGTTTTTT.

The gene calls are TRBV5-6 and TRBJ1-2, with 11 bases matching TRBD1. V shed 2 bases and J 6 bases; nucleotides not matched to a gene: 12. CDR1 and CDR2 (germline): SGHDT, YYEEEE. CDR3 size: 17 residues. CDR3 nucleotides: TGTGCCAGCAGCTTTCAACTGGACAGGGGGCGCAGGGATGGCTACACCTTC. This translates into CASSFQLDRGRRDGYTF.

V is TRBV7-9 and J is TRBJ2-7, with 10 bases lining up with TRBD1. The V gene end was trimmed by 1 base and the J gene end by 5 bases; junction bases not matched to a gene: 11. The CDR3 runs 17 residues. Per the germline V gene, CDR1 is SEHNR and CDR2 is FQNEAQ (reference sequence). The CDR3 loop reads CASSLVSWGTGADEQYF. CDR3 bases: TGTGCCAGCAGCTTAGTTTCTTGGGGGACAGGGGCCGACGAGCAGTACTTC.

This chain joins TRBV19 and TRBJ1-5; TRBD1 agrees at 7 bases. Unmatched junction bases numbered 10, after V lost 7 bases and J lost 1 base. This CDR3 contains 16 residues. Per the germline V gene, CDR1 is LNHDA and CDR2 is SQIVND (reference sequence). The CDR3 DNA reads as TGTGCCAGTAAGGGGGCAGGGGTCGGGAGCAATCAGCCCCAGCATTTT. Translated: CASKGAGVGSNQPQHF.